This entry features one T cell receptor (beta chain) sequence. Its antigen is as yet unknown. Using a J-beta primer mix together with a sample-barcoded 5' primer, a second PCR was run for roughly 7 to 12 cycles. Tagging of each cDNA molecule was performed by a template-switch adaptor with 12 random nucleotides. TCRdb itself ran the 5' RACE reads through MiXCR, one entry per CDR3 protein. The table lists fewer than 950,000 distinct CDR3 sequences, roughly 35% of them singletons, with 13% in the top ten. Each donor had roughly 10 milliliters of peripheral blood drawn. This record belongs to a study of blood T cells in healthy people across ages. Study results and limitations: Calculation of diversity from one million T cells yielded estimates considered to be underestimates. Donors of long life had a larger count of naive CD4+ cells and greater diversity than aged donors.

Input material: blood. The TCR comes from a man between 18 and 35 years old in good health.

CDR3 coding DNA: TGCAGTGCTGGGCCCCGGGCTGCTGGTACGCAGTATTTT. Translated, it gives CSAGPRAAGTQYF. The chain is built from TRBV20-1 and TRBJ2-3; D gene uncertain. V was clipped by 5 bases and J by 8 bases, with 17 bases between them. The length of the CDR3 is 13 residues. Per germline, CDR1 DFQATT and CDR2 SNEGSKA (reference sequence).